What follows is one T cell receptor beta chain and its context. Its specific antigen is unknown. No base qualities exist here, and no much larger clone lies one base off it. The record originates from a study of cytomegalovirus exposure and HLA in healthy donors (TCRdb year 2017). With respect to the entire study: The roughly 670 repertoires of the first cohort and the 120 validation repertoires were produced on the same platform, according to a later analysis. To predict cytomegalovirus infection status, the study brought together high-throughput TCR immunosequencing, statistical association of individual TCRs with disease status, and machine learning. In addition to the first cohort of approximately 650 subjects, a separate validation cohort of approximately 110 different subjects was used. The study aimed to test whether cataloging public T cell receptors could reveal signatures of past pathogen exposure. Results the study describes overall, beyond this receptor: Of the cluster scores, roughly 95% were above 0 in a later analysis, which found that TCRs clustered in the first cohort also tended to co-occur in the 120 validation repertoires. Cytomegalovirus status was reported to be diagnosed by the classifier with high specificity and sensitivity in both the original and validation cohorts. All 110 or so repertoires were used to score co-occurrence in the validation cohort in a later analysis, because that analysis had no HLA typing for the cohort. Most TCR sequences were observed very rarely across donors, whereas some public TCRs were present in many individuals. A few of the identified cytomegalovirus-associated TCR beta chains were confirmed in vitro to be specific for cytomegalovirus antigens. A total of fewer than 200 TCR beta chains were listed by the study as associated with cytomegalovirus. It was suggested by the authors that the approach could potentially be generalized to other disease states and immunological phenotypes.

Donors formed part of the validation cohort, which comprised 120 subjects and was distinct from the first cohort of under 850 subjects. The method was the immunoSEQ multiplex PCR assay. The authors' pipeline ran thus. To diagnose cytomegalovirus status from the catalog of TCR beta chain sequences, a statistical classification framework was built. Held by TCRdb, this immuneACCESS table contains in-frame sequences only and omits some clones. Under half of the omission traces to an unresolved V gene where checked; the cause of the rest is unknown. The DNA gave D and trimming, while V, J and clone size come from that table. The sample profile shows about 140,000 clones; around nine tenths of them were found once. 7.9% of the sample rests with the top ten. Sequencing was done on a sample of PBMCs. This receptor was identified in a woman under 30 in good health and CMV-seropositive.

The DNA is TGTGCCAGCAGCTTATATCCAGGGGGCCAAACTGAAGCTTTCTTT. Its product reads: CASSLYPGGQTEAFF. Here the chain combines TRBV7-3 and TRBJ1-1; 8 of the junction bases match TRBD1. CDR1 and CDR2, looked up from the germline V gene, are SGHTA and FQGTGA. The CDR3 holds 15 amino acids from the cysteine to the phenylalanine. The retained sequence is limited to the CDR3, 45 bases, with the frame set at the first base. The germline V and J ends show losses of 2 bases and 5 bases respectively, and no gene match explains 7 bases of the junction.